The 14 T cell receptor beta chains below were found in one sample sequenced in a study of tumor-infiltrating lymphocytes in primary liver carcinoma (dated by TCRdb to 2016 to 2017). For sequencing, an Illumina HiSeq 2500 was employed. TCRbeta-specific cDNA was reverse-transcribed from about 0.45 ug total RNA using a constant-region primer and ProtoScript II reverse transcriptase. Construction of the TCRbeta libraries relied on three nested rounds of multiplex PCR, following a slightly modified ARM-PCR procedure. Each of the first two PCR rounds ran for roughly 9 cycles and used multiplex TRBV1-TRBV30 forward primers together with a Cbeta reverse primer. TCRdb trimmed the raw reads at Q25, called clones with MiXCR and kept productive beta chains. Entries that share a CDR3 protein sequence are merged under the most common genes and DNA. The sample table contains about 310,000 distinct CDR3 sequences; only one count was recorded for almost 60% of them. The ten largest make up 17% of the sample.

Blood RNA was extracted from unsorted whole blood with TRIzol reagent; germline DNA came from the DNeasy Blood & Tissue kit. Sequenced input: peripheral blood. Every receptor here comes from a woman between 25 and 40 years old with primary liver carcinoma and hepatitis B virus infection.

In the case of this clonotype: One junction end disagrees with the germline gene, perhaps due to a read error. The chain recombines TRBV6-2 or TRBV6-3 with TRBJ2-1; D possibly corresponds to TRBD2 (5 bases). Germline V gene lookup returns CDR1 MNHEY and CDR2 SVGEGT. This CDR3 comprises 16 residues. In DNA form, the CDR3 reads TGTGGCAGCAGTTACCCCCGGCTAGCAGATTACAATGAGCAGTTCTTC. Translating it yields CGSSYPRLADYNEQFF.

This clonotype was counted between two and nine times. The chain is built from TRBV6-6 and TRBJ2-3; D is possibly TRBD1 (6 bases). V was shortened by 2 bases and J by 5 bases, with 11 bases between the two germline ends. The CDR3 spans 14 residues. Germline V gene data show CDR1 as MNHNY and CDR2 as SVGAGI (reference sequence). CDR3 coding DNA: TGTGCCAGCAGTTACACGGAAGGGGGAGATACGCAGTATTTT. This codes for CASSYTEGGDTQYF.

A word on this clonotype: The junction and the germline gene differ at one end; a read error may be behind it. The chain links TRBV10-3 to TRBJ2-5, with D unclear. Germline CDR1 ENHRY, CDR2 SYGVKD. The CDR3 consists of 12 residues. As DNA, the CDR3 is TGTACCATCAGTGGTCCACAAGAGACCCAGTACTTC. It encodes CTISGPQETQYF.

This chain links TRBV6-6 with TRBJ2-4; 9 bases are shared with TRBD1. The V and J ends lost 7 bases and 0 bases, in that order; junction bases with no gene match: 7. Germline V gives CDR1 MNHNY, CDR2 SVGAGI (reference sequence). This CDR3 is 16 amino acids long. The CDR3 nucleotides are TGTGCCAGCATTGAGGGACAGGGTTTAGCCAAAAACATTCAGTACTTC. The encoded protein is CASIEGQGLAKNIQYF.

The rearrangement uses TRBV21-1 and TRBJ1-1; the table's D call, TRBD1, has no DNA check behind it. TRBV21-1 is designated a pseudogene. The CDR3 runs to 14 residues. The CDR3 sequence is CASSGDRLNTEAFF. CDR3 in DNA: TGTGCCAGCAGCGGTGACAGGTTGAACACTGAAGCTTTCTTT.

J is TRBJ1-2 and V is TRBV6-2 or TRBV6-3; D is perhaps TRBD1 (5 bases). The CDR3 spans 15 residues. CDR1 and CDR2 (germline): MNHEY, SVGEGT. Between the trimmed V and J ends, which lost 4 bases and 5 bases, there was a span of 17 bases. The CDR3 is CASSWDQGLAYGYTF. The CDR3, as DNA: TGTGCCAGCAGTTGGGACCAGGGTTTGGCTTATGGCTACACCTTC.

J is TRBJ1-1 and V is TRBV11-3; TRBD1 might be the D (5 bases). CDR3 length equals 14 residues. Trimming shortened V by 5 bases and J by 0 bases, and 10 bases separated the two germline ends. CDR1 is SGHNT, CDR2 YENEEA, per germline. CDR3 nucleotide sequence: TGTGCCAGCAGCCAGGGAGCTTTGAACACTGAAGCTTTCTTT. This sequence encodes CASSQGALNTEAFF.

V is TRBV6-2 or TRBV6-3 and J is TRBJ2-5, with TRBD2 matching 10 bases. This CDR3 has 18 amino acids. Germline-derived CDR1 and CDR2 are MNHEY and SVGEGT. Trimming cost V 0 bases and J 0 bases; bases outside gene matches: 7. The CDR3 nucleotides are TGTGCCAGCAGTTACTCGCTAGCGGGAGCTCTGTACCAAGAGACCCAGTACTTC. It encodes CASSYSLAGALYQETQYF.

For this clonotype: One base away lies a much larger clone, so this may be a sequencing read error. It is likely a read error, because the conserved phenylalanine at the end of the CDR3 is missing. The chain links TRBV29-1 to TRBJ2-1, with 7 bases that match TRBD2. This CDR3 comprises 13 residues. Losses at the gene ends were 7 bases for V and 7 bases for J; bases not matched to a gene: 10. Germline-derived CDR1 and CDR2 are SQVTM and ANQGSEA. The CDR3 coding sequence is TGCAGCGGCCTAGCGGCCCCTACAAATGAGCAGTTCTTA. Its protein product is CSGLAAPTNEQFL.

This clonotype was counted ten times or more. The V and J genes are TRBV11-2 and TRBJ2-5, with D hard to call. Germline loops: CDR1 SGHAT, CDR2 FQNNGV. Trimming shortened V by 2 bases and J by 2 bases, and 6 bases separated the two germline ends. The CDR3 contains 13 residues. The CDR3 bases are TGTGCCAGCAGCTTATGGCGGCAAGAGACCCAGTACTTC. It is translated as CASSLWRQETQYF.

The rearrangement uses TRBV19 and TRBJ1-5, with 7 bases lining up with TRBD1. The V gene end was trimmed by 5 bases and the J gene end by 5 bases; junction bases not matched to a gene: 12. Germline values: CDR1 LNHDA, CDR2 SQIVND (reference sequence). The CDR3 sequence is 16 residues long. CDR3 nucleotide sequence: TGTGCCAGTAGTCGGACCGGGGGAGGGGGCGATCAGCCCCAGCATTTT. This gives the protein CASSRTGGGGDQPQHF.

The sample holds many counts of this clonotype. CDR3 nucleotides: TGTGCCAGCAGTCCTAGACTAGCGGAAGGCAACGAGCAGTACTTC. Translating it yields CASSPRLAEGNEQYF. This chain links TRBV6-2 or TRBV6-3 with TRBJ2-7, with 9 bases that match TRBD2. Unmatched junction bases numbered 10, after V lost 5 bases and J lost 5 bases. The CDR3 sequence is 15 residues long. Per the germline V gene, CDR1 is MNHEY and CDR2 is SVGEGT.

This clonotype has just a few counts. CDR3 region: CASSLGGVGTYNEQFF. In DNA form, the CDR3 reads TGCGCCAGCAGCTTGGGGGGAGTTGGCACCTACAATGAGCAGTTCTTC. V usage is TRBV5-1 and J usage is TRBJ2-1; D might be TRBD2 (5 bases). CDR3 size: 16 residues. V was shortened by 0 bases and J by 2 bases, with 12 bases between the two germline ends. Germline-derived CDR1 and CDR2 are SGHRS and YFSETQ.

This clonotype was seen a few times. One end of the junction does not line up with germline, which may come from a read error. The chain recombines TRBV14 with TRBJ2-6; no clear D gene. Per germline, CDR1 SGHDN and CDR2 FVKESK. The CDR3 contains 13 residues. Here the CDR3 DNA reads TGTGCCAGCAGCCTATCTGAGGCCAACGTCCTGACTTTC. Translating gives CASSLSEANVLTF.